The entry below gives a single T cell receptor beta chain sequence along with its context. The sample comes from a study of blood T cell repertoires in COVID-19. With 3 bases removed from V and 2 bases from J, the gap between germline ends came to 13 bases. The CDR3 has 15 amino acids. Germline CDR1 reads LNHDA; CDR2 reads SQIVND (reference sequence). Authors' analysis steps: Amplifying reference gene primers gave estimates of nucleated cell counts. Profiled with immunoSEQ multiplex PCR; TCRdb holds only in-frame clones, not every one. Clone size and the V and J calls come from that table; the DNA yielded D and trimming. Here the sample spans 110,000 or so clones, approximately 81% being singletons.

Sequenced sample: peripheral blood. The rearrangement uses TRBV19 and TRBJ2-5, with D perhaps TRBD2 (6 bases). The receptor was derived from a man aged 45 to 65 with acute or convalescent COVID-19. CDR3: CASSMQGGNQETQYF. DNA of the CDR3: TGTGCCAGTAGTATGCAGGGAGGAAATCAAGAGACCCAGTACTTC.